Listed here are 28 T cell receptor beta chains from one sample, sequenced in a study of molecular identifiers for immune sequencing clone quantification. TCRdb re-derived calls from the PCR reads in MiXCR, one entry per CDR3 protein. The table shows approximately 590,000 distinct CDR3 sequences, with 25% occurring only once. Sequenced: naive CD8+ T cells from blood, with Jurkat cell RNA spiked in. Regarding subset: FACS-sorted CD8+CD4-CCR7+CD45RA+ naive T cells. Receptors were obtained from a human donor in good health. Some libraries in this study had Jurkat cell RNA spiked in.

This clonotype turned up a few times. The chain links TRBV27 to TRBJ2-7; no definite D call. The CDR3 has 17 amino acids. Per germline, CDR1 MNHEY and CDR2 SMNVEV (reference sequence). The V end was cut by 3 bases, the J end by 2 bases, with 20 bases between. The CDR3 sequence: CASSFTVKLGNPYEQYF. As DNA, the CDR3 is TGTGCCAGCAGTTTTACCGTTAAGTTGGGGAATCCCTACGAGCAGTACTTC.

This clonotype has more than one count but fewer than ten. V gene TRBV6-2 or TRBV6-3 combines with J gene TRBJ1-5; D gene unclear. The V end lost 10 bases, the J end lost 0 bases, and 13 bases lay between the germline ends. The CDR3 consists of 14 residues. In germline, CDR1 is MNHEY, CDR2 SVGEGT. The CDR3 region is CATTPGNSNQPQHF. CDR3 in DNA: TGTGCCACTACCCCAGGAAATAGCAATCAGCCCCAGCATTTT.

This clonotype was recorded at least ten times. The chain carries TRBV12-3 or TRBV12-4 and TRBJ2-4, with unresolved D. CDR3 length: 14 amino acids. V gave up 5 bases and J gave up 0 bases, with 8 bases separating them. CDR3 nucleotides: TGTGCCAGCAGTAGAGCAATAGCCAAAAACATTCAGTACTTC. It specifies CASSRAIAKNIQYF.

In this sample, this clonotype turned up many times. J is TRBJ2-3 and V is TRBV20-1; TRBD2 matches 10 bases. The CDR3 is made up of 16 amino acids. Germline CDR1 DFQATT, CDR2 SNEGSKA (reference sequence). V was clipped by 3 bases and J by 0 bases; unmatched bases: 6. The DNA for the CDR3 is TGCAGTGCTAGTGTAGCGGGGGGAACTAGCACAGATACGCAGTATTTT. Translating it yields CSASVAGGTSTDTQYF.

In its sample, this clonotype was seen many times. The V gene is TRBV4-3, the J gene TRBJ1-2; 8 bases align to TRBD1. With V trimmed by 0 bases and J by 3 bases, 9 bases remained unmatched. The germline CDR1 and CDR2 sequences are LGHNA and YSLEER. The CDR3 consists of 17 residues. Here the CDR3 reads CASSQETGESIYYGYTF. CDR3 in DNA: TGCGCCAGCAGCCAAGAGACAGGGGAGTCGATCTACTATGGCTACACCTTC.

This clonotype was observed a few times. This chain links TRBV9 with TRBJ1-2; weak D call: TRBD1 (5 bases). The CDR3 consists of 15 residues. Germline V CDR1 and CDR2: SGDLS, YYNGEE. V lost 0 bases, J lost 4 bases, and 13 bases lay in between. The CDR3 nucleotides read TGTGCCAGCAGCGTAGATGGGGGGGAAGTCTATGGCTACACCTTC. Translating gives CASSVDGGEVYGYTF.

About this clonotype itself: A clone one base away is much larger, so this may be a read error. This rearrangement joins TRBV6-2 or TRBV6-3 to TRBJ2-3, with 9 bases matching TRBD1. The CDR3 runs to 14 residues. Looked up from germline, CDR1 is MNHEY and CDR2 is SVGEGT. Trimming took 5 bases from V and 6 from J; bases not matched to a gene: 6. CDR3 sequence: CASSIWTGADTQYF. CDR3 coding DNA: TGTGCCAGCAGTATTTGGACAGGGGCGGATACGCAGTATTTT.

This rearrangement joins TRBV5-1 to TRBJ2-3; 7 bases fit TRBD1. The CDR3 sequence is 16 residues long. The germline V gene encodes CDR1 SGHRS and CDR2 YFSETQ. Losses at the gene ends were 0 bases for V and 4 bases for J; bases not matched to a gene: 8. CDR3 sequence reads: CASSLGLGQNPDTQYF. The CDR3 nucleotides are TGCGCCAGCAGCTTGGGGCTGGGACAGAACCCAGATACGCAGTATTTT.

The V call is TRBV5-6, the J call TRBJ1-1; D uncertain. CDR3 length equals 15 residues. The V gene lost 3 bases and the J gene lost 3 bases, with 15 bases spanning the gap. Germline V gene sequence: CDR1 SGHDT, CDR2 YYEEEE. The CDR3 here is CASSSFGNPYTEAFF. For the CDR3, the DNA is TGTGCCAGCAGCTCGTTTGGGAACCCATACACTGAAGCTTTCTTT. Full variable domain (remainder filled in from reference TRBV5-6 and TRBJ1-1): DAGVTQSPTHLIKTRGQQVTLRCSPKSGHDTVSWYQQALGQGPQFIFQYYEEEERQRGNFPDRFSGHQFPNYSSELNVNALLLGDSALYLCASSSFGNPYTEAFFGQGTRLTVV.

Worth noting for this clonotype: Sequence at one end of the junction differs from germline and may be a read error. The chain employs TRBV4-3 and TRBJ1-1, with TRBD1 as a possible D gene (6 bases). This CDR3 region has 14 residues. Germline V gene data show CDR1 as LGHNA and CDR2 as YSLEER. The CDR3 sequence: CASGQEGGNTEAFF. CDR3 coding DNA: TGCGCCAGCGGCCAAGAAGGGGGAAACACTGAAGCTTTCTTT.

This clonotype occurred many times. The CDR3 DNA reads as TGTGCCAGCAGCGTAGCGAGCGACCCCGGCGAGCAGTACTTC. Amino acids: CASSVASDPGEQYF. This rearrangement joins TRBV9 to TRBJ2-7; D unclear. V was clipped by 0 bases and J by 6 bases, with 13 bases between them. In germline, CDR1 is SGDLS, CDR2 YYNGEE. The CDR3 has 14 amino acids.

In its sample, this clonotype was seen a few times. V is TRBV2 and J is TRBJ1-1; D is perhaps TRBD1 (5 bases). The V and J ends lost 3 bases and 3 bases respectively, with 23 bases between them. This CDR3 region has 18 residues. Germline CDR1 SNHLY, CDR2 FYNNEI. CDR3 bases: TGTGCCAGCAGTGAGACGCTTGGTTTGGGGCCTTCGGACACTGAAGCTTTCTTT. Its protein product is CASSETLGLGPSDTEAFF. The whole variable domain, remainder taken from reference TRBV2 and TRBJ1-1, is EPEVTQTPSHQVTQMGQEVILRCVPISNHLYFYWYRQILGQKVEFLVSFYNNEISEKSEIFDDQFSVERPDGSNFTLKIRSTKLEDSAMYFCASSETLGLGPSDTEAFFGQGTRLTVV.

This chain uses TRBV29-1 with TRBJ2-1, with D perhaps TRBD2 (6 bases). Germline loops: CDR1 SQVTM, CDR2 ANQGSEA. The V gene lost 6 bases and the J gene lost 0 bases, with 15 bases spanning the gap. This CDR3 region has 15 residues. The CDR3 loop is CSVMGGMSSYNEQFF. The CDR3 coding sequence is TGCAGCGTGATGGGCGGGATGAGCTCCTACAATGAGCAGTTCTTC.

In regard to this clonotype: A much larger clone lies a single base off, so this may be a read error. The V call is TRBV7-6, the J call TRBJ2-3; no definite D call. The germline V gene has CDR1 SGHVS and CDR2 FNYEAQ. Trimming took 8 bases from V and 5 from J, leaving 11 bases between them. The CDR3 is made up of 12 amino acids. CDR3 sequence (DNA): TGTGCCAGCGGCCAAGATGTAGATACGCAGTATTTT. Its translation is CASGQDVDTQYF. The entire variable domain, with the rest obtained from reference TRBV7-6 and TRBJ2-3, is as follows: GAGVSQSPRYKVTKRGQDVALRCDPISGHVSLYWYRQALGQGPEFLTYFNYEAQQDKSGLPNDRFSAERPEGSISTLTIQRTEQRDSAMYRCASGQDVDTQYFGPGTRLTVL.

Comment on this clonotype: An end of the junction does not agree with germline; a read error may underlie this. The V gene is TRBV9, the J gene TRBJ2-6; a weak D match, TRBD1 (5 bases). CDR3 size: 18 residues. Germline assignment: CDR1 SGDLS and CDR2 YYNGEE. The CDR3 is CASSVARTSRSGSNVLTF. CDR3 bases: TGTGCCAGCAGCGTAGCTCGGACATCCCGCTCTGGGTCCAACGTCCTGACTTTC.

In regard to this clonotype: One end of the junction varies from germline; a read error may be responsible. The V gene is TRBV7-2, the J gene TRBJ2-1; D call uncertain. Germline CDR1 and CDR2: SGHTA and FQGNSA. The CDR3 covers 14 residues. The CDR3 sequence: CARSSRSGAPGQFF. CDR3 bases: TGTGCCCGCAGCTCCAGGTCAGGAGCGCCGGGGCAGTTCTTC. The variable domain in full, with the rest retrieved from reference TRBV7-2 and TRBJ2-1, is GAGVSQSPSNKVTEKGKDVELRCDPISGHTALYWYRQSLGQGLEFLIYFQGNSAPDKSGLPSDRFSAERTGGSVSTLTIQRTQQEDSAVYLCARSSRSGAPGQFFGPGTRLTVL.

The table lists this clonotype with many counts. This chain uses TRBV20-1 with TRBJ2-2; TRBD1 aligns across 7 bases. This CDR3 contains 13 residues. Per the germline V gene, CDR1 is DFQATT and CDR2 is SNEGSKA (reference sequence). The V gene end was trimmed by 7 bases and the J gene end by 2 bases; junction bases not matched to a gene: 4. CDR3: CSVNRGNTGELFF. The CDR3 DNA follows: TGCAGTGTCAACAGGGGAAACACCGGGGAGCTGTTTTTT.

This clonotype was seen a few times. This chain connects TRBV20-1 to TRBJ2-7, with TRBD2 matching 13 bases. CDR3 length equals 16 residues. Trimming cost V 7 bases and J 3 bases; bases outside gene matches: 12. CDR1 and CDR2 from the germline V gene are DFQATT and SNEGSKA (reference sequence). The CDR3 region is CSVYPKTSGGYYEQYF. CDR3 bases: TGCAGTGTTTATCCCAAGACTAGCGGGGGGTACTACGAGCAGTACTTC.

The table lists this clonotype with a few counts. The CDR3 DNA reads TGTGCCAGCTCCCCGACAGGGAGAGTTAACAATCAGCCCCAGCATTTT. As protein: CASSPTGRVNNQPQHF. The chain employs TRBV18 and TRBJ1-5; 7 bases are shared with TRBD1. V was pared by 6 bases and J by 3 bases, with 11 bases of the junction left unmatched. Germline-derived CDR1 and CDR2 are KGHSH and LQKENI. CDR3 length: 16 amino acids.

As to this clonotype: A junction boundary mismatches the germline segment, possibly from a read error. The chain employs TRBV4-3 and TRBJ2-7, with D possibly TRBD1 on 6 matching bases. CDR3 length: 13 residues. Germline V CDR1 and CDR2: LGHNA, YSLEER. This chain's CDR3 is CASSQDSSYVQYF. DNA of the CDR3: TGCGCCAGCAGCCAGGACAGCTCCTACGTGCAGTACTTC.

This chain joins TRBV6-6 and TRBJ2-1; 12 bases agree with TRBD2. J was trimmed by 6 bases and V by 6 bases; bases with no gene match: 9. Looked up from germline, CDR1 is MNHNY and CDR2 is SVGAGI (reference sequence). The CDR3 consists of 16 residues. CDR3 region: CASSLASGRAGNEQFF. The CDR3 region has the DNA TGTGCCAGCAGCCTCGCTAGCGGGAGGGCCGGCAATGAGCAGTTCTTC.

A word on this clonotype: Mismatch with germline at one junction end may stem from a read error. The rearrangement links TRBV7-7 to TRBJ1-6; unclear D gene. The CDR3 consists of 15 residues. Germline V CDR1 and CDR2: SSHAT, FNYEAQ (reference sequence). CDR3 in amino acids: CASSSPMEATAPLHF. In DNA, the CDR3 is TGTGCTAGCAGCTCCCCGATGGAAGCTACCGCACCCCTCCACTTT.

Of note for this clonotype: Compared with germline, one end of the junction differs, possibly owing to a read error. This chain connects TRBV20-1 to TRBJ2-1; D possibly corresponds to TRBD1 (6 bases). Germline CDR1 DFQATT, CDR2 SNEGSKA (reference sequence). This CDR3 is 13 amino acids long. The CDR3 region is CSARDVRDNKQFF. The CDR3 region has the DNA TGCAGTGCTAGGGATGTGAGGGACAATAAGCAGTTCTTC.

J is TRBJ2-7 and V is TRBV5-1, with TRBD1 matching over 7 bases. Trimming removed 4 bases from V and 0 bases from J; junction bases left unmatched: 7. Germline CDR1 SGHRS, CDR2 YFSETQ. The CDR3 has 15 amino acids. This chain's CDR3 is CASSRRDSSSYEQYF. As DNA, the CDR3 is TGCGCCAGCAGCCGCCGGGACAGTAGCTCCTACGAGCAGTACTTC. Supplemented by reference TRBV5-1 and TRBJ2-7, the full variable domain reads KAGVTQTPRYLIKTRGQQVTLSCSPISGHRSVSWYQQTPGQGLQFLFEYFSETQRNKGNFPGRFSGRQFSNSRSEMNVSTLELGDSALYLCASSRRDSSSYEQYFGPGTRLTVT.

The V call is TRBV19, the J call TRBJ2-2, with D possibly TRBD2 on 5 matching bases. Germline V gene lookup returns CDR1 LNHDA and CDR2 SQIVND (reference sequence). The V gene lost 3 bases and the J gene lost 3 bases, with 8 bases spanning the gap. The CDR3 sequence is 14 residues long. CDR3 bases: TGTGCCAGTAGTATGAACGGGGACACCGGGGAGCTGTTTTTT. This encodes CASSMNGDTGELFF.

This clonotype was observed a handful of times. The chain has TRBV20-1 and TRBJ2-1; 8 bases are a match to TRBD2. V lost 3 bases, J lost 2 bases, and 6 bases stayed unmatched. This CDR3 has 15 residues. CDR1 is DFQATT and CDR2 is SNEGSKA in the germline V gene (reference sequence). CDR3 DNA sequence: TGCAGTGCTAGCAACCGGGAGGGACCCTACAATGAGCAGTTCTTC. Translated, it gives CSASNREGPYNEQFF.

A word on this clonotype: A much more abundant neighbour one base away suggests this may be a read error. The V and J genes are TRBV5-6 and TRBJ1-1, with unresolved D. This CDR3 has 15 residues. CDR1 and CDR2 from the germline V gene are SGHDT and YYEEEE. The CDR3: CVSSFSSFMNTEAFF. The CDR3, as DNA: TGTGTCAGCAGCTTCTCGAGTTTCATGAACACTGAAGCTTTCTTT.

In its sample, this clonotype was seen a few times. This chain links TRBV30 with TRBJ2-3, with D possibly being TRBD2 (5 bases). This CDR3 comprises 15 residues. V was clipped by 1 base and J by 3 bases, with 14 bases between them. Germline-derived CDR1 and CDR2 are GTSNPN and SVGIG (reference sequence). The CDR3, as DNA: TGTGCCTGGAGTGGTTATAGCGATGGGACAGATACGCAGTATTTT. Its protein is CAWSGYSDGTDTQYF. Full variable domain (rest looked up from reference TRBV30 and TRBJ2-3): SQTIHQWPATLVQPVGSPLSLECTVEGTSNPNLYWYRQAAGRGLQLLFYSVGIGQISSEVPQNLSASRPQDRQFILSSKKLLLSDSGFYLCAWSGYSDGTDTQYFGPGTRLTVL.